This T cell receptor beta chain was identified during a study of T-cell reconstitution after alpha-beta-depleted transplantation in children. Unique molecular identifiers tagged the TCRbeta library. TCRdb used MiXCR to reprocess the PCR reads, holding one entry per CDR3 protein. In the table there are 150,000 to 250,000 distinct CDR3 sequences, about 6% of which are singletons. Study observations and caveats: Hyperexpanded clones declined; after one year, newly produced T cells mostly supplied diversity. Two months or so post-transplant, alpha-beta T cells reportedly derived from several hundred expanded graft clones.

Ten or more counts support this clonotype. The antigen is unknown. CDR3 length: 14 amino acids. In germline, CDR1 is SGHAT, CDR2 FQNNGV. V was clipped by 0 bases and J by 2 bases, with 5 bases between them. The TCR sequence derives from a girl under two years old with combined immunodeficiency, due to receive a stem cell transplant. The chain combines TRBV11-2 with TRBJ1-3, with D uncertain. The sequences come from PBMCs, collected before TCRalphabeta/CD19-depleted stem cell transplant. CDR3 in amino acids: CASSLDGTGNTIYF. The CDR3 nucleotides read TGTGCCAGCAGCTTAGACGGGACTGGAAACACCATATATTTT.